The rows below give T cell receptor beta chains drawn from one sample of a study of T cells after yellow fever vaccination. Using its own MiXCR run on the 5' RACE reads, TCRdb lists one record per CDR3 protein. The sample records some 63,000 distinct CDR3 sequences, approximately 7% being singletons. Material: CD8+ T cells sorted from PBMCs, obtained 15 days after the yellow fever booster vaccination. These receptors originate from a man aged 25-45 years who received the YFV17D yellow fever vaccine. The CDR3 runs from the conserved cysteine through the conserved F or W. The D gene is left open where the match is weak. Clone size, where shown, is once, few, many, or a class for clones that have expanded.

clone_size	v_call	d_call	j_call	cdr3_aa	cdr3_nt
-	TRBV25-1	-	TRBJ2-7	CASSPGSRGEQYF	TGTGCCAGCAGTCCGGGGAGCAGGGGCGAGCAGTACTTC
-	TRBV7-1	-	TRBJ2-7	CASSSGLLGEQYF	TGTGCCAGCAGCTCGGGCCTCCTTGGCGAGCAGTACTTC
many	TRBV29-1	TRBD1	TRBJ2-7	CSVEEGQGAYEQYF	TGCAGCGTTGAAGAAGGCCAGGGGGCCTACGAGCAGTACTTC
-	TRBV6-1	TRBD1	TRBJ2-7	CATFAGGGYEQYF	TGTGCCACCTTTGCAGGGGGTGGCTACGAGCAGTACTTC
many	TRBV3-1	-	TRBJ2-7	CASSQDRGWQYF	TGTGCCAGCAGCCAAGATCGCGGGTGGCAGTACTTC
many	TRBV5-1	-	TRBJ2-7	CASSLPSYEQYF	TGCGCCAGCAGCTTACCTTCCTACGAGCAGTACTTC
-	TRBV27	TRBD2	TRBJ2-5	CASSWASGTHETQYF	TGTGCCAGCAGTTGGGCTAGCGGGACCCATGAGACCCAGTACTTC
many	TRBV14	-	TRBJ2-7	CASREPGGYEQYF	TGTGCCAGCAGGGAACCCGGGGGTTACGAGCAGTACTTC
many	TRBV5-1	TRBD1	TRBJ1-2	CASSYGTGRYGYTF	TGCGCCAGCAGCTACGGGACAGGGCGCTATGGCTACACCTTC
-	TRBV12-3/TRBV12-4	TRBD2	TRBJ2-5	CASSPLAGGVPGETQYF	TGTGCCAGCAGCCCTTTAGCGGGAGGGGTTCCGGGAGAGACCCAGTACTTC
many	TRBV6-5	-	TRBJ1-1	CASWTNAEAFF	TGTGCCAGCTGGACAAACGCTGAAGCTTTCTTT
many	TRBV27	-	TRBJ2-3	CASSTTSLTDTQYF	TGTGCCAGCAGTACGACTAGTCTTACAGATACGCAGTATTTT
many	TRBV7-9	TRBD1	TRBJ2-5	CASSSRQGAETQYF	TGTGCCAGCAGCTCTAGACAGGGAGCCGAGACCCAGTACTTC
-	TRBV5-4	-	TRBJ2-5	CASSLGGRTQETQYF	TGTGCCAGCAGCTTGGGGGGGCGTACTCAAGAGACCCAGTACTTC
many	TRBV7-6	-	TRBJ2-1	CASRLGNEQFF	TGTGCCAGCCGACTTGGCAATGAGCAGTTCTTC
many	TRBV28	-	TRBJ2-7	CASSSLYSGGGDEQYF	TGTGCCAGCAGTTCTCTGTATAGCGGCGGAGGGGACGAGCAGTACTTC
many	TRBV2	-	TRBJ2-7	CASSDPRVSYEQYF	TGTGCCAGCAGTGATCCGAGGGTCTCCTACGAGCAGTACTTC
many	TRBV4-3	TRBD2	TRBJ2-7	CASSQDAGVIREQYF	TGCGCCAGCAGCCAAGATGCGGGAGTCATCAGGGAGCAGTACTTC
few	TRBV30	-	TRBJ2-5	CACSTETQYF	TGTGCCTGCTCCACGGAGACCCAGTACTTC
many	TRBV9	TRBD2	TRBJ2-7	CASSPGTSGTHEQYF	TGTGCCAGCAGCCCCGGGACTAGCGGGACCCACGAGCAGTACTTC
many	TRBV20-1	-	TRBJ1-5	CSASPGSNQPQHF	TGCAGTGCTAGTCCGGGTAGCAATCAGCCCCAGCATTTT
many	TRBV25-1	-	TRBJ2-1	CASSVGEGGYNEQFF	TGTGCCAGCAGTGTAGGGGAAGGGGGCTACAATGAGCAGTTCTTC
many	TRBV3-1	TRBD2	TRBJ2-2	CASSQSPAGDPGELFF	TGTGCCAGCAGCCAAAGTCCAGCGGGAGATCCCGGGGAGCTGTTTTTT
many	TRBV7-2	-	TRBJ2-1	CASSEHGVEQFF	TGTGCCAGCAGCGAGCACGGCGTTGAGCAGTTCTTC